The rows below give T cell receptor beta chains drawn from one sample of a study of response to subunit inactivated influenza vaccine. MiXCR was run by TCRdb on the RT-PCR reads, yielding one entry per CDR3 protein. There are roughly 570,000 distinct CDR3 sequences in the sample; 10% to 15% occur only once, and about an eighth lies in the top ten. Sequences were derived from PBMCs from blood, sampled 40 to 50 days after vaccination. The receptor set was obtained from a man in his fifties who received an inactivated influenza vaccine. Both conserved end residues are part of each CDR3. The D gene is left open where the match is weak. Only part of the rows carry a size: once, few, many, or a class if the clone is expanded.

CASRGTGKSPYEQYF TGTGCCAGCAGGGGTACCGGGAAAAGCCCTTACGAGCAGTACTTC TRBJ2-7 few TRBV7-9 . 15
CASGVWRGVSTDTQYF TGTGCCAGCGGGGTTTGGCGGGGGGTAAGCACAGATACGCAGTATTTT TRBJ2-3 . TRBV28 TRBD2 16
CASRNGQGLDEQYF TGCGCCAGCAGAAACGGACAGGGTTTGGACGAGCAGTACTTC TRBJ2-7 . TRBV5-1 TRBD1 14
CASSAQGRYKNIQYF TGTGCCAGCAGCGCACAGGGGAGGTACAAAAACATTCAGTACTTC TRBJ2-4 few TRBV6-1 . 15
CASSLAVVPNSYEQYF TGTGCCAGCAGTTTGGCGGTGGTACCAAACTCCTACGAGCAGTACTTC TRBJ2-7 few TRBV28 . 16
CASSYRLAEYNEQFF TGTGCCAGCAGTTATCGACTAGCGGAATACAATGAGCAGTTCTTC TRBJ2-1 few TRBV6-5 TRBD2 15
CASSLEIYEQYF TGTGCCAGCAGCCTCGAAATCTACGAGCAGTACTTC TRBJ2-7 . TRBV5-5 . 12
CSVELAEMAYNEQFF TGCAGCGTTGAGCTAGCGGAGATGGCATACAATGAGCAGTTCTTC TRBJ2-1 many TRBV29-1 TRBD2 15
CASSGWGRNTGELFF TGTGCCAGCAGCGGCTGGGGCCGAAACACCGGGGAGCTGTTTTTT TRBJ2-2 . TRBV5-5 . 15
CSASPTGGVSYNEQFF TGCAGTGCTAGTCCCACAGGGGGGGTTTCCTACAATGAGCAGTTCTTC TRBJ2-1 few TRBV20-1 . 16
CASSPPEGVNTEAFF TGTGCCAGCAGCCCGCCGGAGGGGGTGAACACTGAAGCTTTCTTT TRBJ1-1 few TRBV7-8 . 15
CASSYLGSYNEQFF TGTGCCAGCAGTTACCTGGGGTCCTACAATGAGCAGTTCTTC TRBJ2-1 few TRBV6-5 . 14
CASSLRQWGEAHSTNEKLFF TGCGCCAGCAGCTTGCGGCAGTGGGGTGAAGCACACTCAACTAATGAAAAACTGTTTTTT TRBJ1-4 . TRBV5-1 . 20
CASSLAPVQETQYF TGTGCCAGCAGCTTAGCCCCCGTTCAAGAGACCCAGTACTTC TRBJ2-5 few TRBV7-9 . 14
CASSPQMGQSYGYTF TGTGCCAGCAGCCCGCAGATGGGACAGAGCTATGGCTACACCTTC TRBJ1-2 many TRBV7-2 TRBD1 15
CAWSVSNTGAAFF TGTGCCTGGAGTGTTTCCAACACCGGGGCCGCGTTCTTC TRBJ2-1 few TRBV30 . 13
CASRPNPGQGNTEAFF TGTGCCAGCAGACCTAACCCGGGACAGGGAAACACTGAAGCTTTCTTT TRBJ1-1 few TRBV4-2 TRBD1 16
CASSLFERPRNEQFF TGTGCCAGCAGCTTATTCGAGCGGCCTAGGAATGAGCAGTTCTTC TRBJ2-1 few TRBV7-6 . 15
CASSVPQGPTDTQYF TGTGCCAGCAGCGTCCCACAGGGACCCACAGATACGCAGTATTTT TRBJ2-3 . TRBV5-6 . 15
CASSQDGTGTYEQYF TGCGCCAGCAGCCAAGATGGGACAGGGACCTACGAGCAGTACTTC TRBJ2-7 many TRBV4-1 TRBD1 15
CASSQDPPYEQYF TGTGCCAGCAGCCAGGACCCCCCCTACGAGCAGTACTTC TRBJ2-7 many TRBV7-2 . 13
CSARDFDKTQYF TGCAGTGCTAGAGATTTCGATAAGACCCAGTACTTC TRBJ2-5 . TRBV20-1 . 12
CASSWNRAGEAFF TGCGCCAGCAGCTGGAACAGGGCCGGTGAAGCTTTCTTT TRBJ1-1 . TRBV5-1 . 13
CASSLVSGVPSSYNEQFF TGTGCCAGCAGCTTAGTTAGCGGGGTGCCGAGCTCCTACAATGAGCAGTTCTTC TRBJ2-1 . TRBV11-1 TRBD2 18